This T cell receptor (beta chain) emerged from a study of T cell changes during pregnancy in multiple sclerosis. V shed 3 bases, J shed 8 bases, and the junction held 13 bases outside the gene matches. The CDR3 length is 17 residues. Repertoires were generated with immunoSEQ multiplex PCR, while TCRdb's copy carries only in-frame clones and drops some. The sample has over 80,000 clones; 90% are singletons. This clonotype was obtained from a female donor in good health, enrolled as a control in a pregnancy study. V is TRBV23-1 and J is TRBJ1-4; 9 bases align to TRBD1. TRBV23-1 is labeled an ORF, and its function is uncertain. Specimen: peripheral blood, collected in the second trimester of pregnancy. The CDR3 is CASSHSGTGCNREKLFF. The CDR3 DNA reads TGCGCCAGCAGTCATTCCGGGACAGGGTGTAACCGGGAAAAACTGTTTTTT.